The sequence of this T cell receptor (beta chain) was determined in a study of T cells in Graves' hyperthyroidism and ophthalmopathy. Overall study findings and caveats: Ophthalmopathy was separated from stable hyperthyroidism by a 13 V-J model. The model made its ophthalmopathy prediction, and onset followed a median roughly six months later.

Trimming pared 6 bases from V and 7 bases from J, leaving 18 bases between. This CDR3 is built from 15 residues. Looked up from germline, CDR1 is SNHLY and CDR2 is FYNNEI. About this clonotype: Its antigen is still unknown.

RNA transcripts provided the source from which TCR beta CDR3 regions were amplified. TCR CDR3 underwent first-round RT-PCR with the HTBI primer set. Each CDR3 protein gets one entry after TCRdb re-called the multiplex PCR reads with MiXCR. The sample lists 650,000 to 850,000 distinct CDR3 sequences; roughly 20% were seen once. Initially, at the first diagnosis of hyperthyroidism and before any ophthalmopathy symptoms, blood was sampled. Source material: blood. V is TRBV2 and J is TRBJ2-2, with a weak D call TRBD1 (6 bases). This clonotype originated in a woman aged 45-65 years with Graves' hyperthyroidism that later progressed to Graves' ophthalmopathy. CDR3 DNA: TGTGCCAGCAGCGGACAGCCTATGGGTATCGGGGAGCTGTTTTTT. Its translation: CASSGQPMGIGELFF.